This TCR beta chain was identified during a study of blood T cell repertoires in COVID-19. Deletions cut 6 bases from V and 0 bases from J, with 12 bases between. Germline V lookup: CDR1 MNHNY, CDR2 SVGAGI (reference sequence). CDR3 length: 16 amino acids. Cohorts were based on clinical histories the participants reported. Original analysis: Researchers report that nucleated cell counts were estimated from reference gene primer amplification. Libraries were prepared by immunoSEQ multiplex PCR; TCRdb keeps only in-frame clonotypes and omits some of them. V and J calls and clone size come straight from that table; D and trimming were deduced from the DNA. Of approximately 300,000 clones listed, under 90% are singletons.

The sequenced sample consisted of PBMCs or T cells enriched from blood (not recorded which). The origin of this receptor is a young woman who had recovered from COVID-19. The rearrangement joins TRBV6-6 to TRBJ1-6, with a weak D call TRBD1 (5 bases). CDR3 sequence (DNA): TGTGCCAGCAGCCCAGGGTTGAGCTCCTATAATTCACCCCTCCACTTT. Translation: CASSPGLSSYNSPLHF.